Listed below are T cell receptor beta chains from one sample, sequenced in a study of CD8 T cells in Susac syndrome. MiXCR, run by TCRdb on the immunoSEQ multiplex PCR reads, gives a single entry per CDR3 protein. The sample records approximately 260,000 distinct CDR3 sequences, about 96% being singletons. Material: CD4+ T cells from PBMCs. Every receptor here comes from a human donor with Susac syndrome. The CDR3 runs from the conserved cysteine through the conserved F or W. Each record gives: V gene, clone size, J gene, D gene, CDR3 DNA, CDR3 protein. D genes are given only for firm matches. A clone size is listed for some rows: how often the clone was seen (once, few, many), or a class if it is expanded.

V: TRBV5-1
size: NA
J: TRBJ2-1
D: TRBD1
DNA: TGCGCCAGCAGCCCGACAGGGTCTGAGCAGTTCTTC
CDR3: CASSPTGSEQFF

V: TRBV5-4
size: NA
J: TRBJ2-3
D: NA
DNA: TGTGCCAGCAGGAAGGACTTATCCACAGATACGCAGTATTTT
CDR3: CASRKDLSTDTQYF

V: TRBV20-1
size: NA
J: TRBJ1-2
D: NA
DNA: TGCAGTGCTAGAGAGCCCTTTGGGGGCAACTATGGCTACACCTTC
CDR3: CSAREPFGGNYGYTF

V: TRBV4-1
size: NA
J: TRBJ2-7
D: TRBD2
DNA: TGCGCCAGCAGCCAGCCTCTAGCGGGGAGTCCCCTCAACGAGCAGTACTTC
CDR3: CASSQPLAGSPLNEQYF

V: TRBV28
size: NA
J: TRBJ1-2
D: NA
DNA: TGTGCCAGCAGTCCAGGACAGATCTATGGCTACACCTTC
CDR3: CASSPGQIYGYTF

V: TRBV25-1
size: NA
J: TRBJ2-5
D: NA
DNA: TGTGCCAGCGGTGGACTTCTACCTTTAGGCGAGACCCAGTACTTC
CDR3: CASGGLLPLGETQYF

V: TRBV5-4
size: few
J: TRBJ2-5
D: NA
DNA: TGTGCCAGCAGCTTGCAGAGGGAGACCCAGTACTTC
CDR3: CASSLQRETQYF

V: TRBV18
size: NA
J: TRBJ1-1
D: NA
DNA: TGTGCCAGCTCACCCAACTACTATGTAGGGAACACTGAAGCTTTCTTT
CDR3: CASSPNYYVGNTEAFF

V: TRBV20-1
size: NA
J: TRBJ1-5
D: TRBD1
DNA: TGCAGTGCAGCCCCGGGACAGGGCAATCAGCCCCAGCATTTT
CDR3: CSAAPGQGNQPQHF

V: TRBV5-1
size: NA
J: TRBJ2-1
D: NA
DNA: TGCGCCAGCAGCTCCATGGGGGGCGTGGGCAATGAGCAGTTCTTC
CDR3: CASSSMGGVGNEQFF

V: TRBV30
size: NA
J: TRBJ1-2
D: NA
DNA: TGTGCCTGGAGTGCAGGCAGGGCGGATGGCTACACCTTC
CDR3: CAWSAGRADGYTF

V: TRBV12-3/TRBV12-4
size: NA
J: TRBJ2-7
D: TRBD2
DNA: TGTGCCAGCAGTTTTCAGCTCCTAGCGGGAGCTGTGGACGAGCAGTACTTC
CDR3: CASSFQLLAGAVDEQYF

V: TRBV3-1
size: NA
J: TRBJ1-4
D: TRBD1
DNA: TGTGCCAGCAGCGCAAGGGGCAGGGGGCGTAATGAAAAACTGTTTTTT
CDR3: CASSARGRGRNEKLFF

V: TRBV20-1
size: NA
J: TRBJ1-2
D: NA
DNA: TGCAGTGCTAGCCAAACTAACTATGGCTACACCTTC
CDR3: CSASQTNYGYTF

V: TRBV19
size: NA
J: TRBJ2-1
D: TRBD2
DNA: TGTGCCAGTAGTCTCAGACCGAACTTAAAGCGGGAGGGCCTCCCTAATGAGCAGTTCTTC
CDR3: CASSLRPNLKREGLPNEQFF

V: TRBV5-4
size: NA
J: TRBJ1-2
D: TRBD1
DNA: TGTGCCACCAGAAGAGGGACAGAAAACTATGGCTACACCTTC
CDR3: CATRRGTENYGYTF

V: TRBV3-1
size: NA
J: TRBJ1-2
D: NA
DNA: TGTGCCAGCAGCCAGAGGGCCTATGGCTACACCTTC
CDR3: CASSQRAYGYTF

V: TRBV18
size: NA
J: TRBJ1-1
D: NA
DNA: TGTGCCAGCTCACCATGGGACGGGAACACTGAAGCTTTCTTT
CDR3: CASSPWDGNTEAFF

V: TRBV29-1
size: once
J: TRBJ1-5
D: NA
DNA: TGCAGCGTTGCCGGTAACAATCAGCCCCAGCATTTT
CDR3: CSVAGNNQPQHF

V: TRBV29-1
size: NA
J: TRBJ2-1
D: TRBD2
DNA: TGCAGCGTTGAGGTAGCGGGAGATGGGGATGAGCAGTTCTTC
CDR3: CSVEVAGDGDEQFF

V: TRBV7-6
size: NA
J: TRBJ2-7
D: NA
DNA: TGTGCCAGCAGCTTAGTAGACAGTTCGGGCTACGAGCAGTACTTC
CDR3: CASSLVDSSGYEQYF

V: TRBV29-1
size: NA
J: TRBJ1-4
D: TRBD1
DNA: TGCAGCGTTAAAAGACAGGGGACAACTAATGAAAAACTGTTTTTT
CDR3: CSVKRQGTTNEKLFF

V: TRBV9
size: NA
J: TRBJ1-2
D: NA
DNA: TGTGCCAGCAGCGTAGGTGAGGGAGTGGTCGGCTACACCTTC
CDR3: CASSVGEGVVGYTF

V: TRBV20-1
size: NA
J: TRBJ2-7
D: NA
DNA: TGCAGTGCTAGGCTCCCGTACGAGCAGTACTTC
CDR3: CSARLPYEQYF

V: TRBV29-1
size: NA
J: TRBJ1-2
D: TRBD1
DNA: TGCAGCGTTGGACAGGGGGAGAACTATGGCTACACCTTC
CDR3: CSVGQGENYGYTF

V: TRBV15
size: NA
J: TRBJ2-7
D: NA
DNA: TGTGCCACCAGCAGAGTTCCTGAGGTTGGAGCTCGGTACTTC
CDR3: CATSRVPEVGARYF

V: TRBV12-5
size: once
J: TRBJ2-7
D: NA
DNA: TGTGCTAGTGGTTTGGGACAGACTTTCTACGAGCAGTACTTC
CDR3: CASGLGQTFYEQYF

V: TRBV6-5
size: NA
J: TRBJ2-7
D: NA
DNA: TGTGCCAGCAGTTACGGGGGAAACGAGCAGTACTTC
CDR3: CASSYGGNEQYF

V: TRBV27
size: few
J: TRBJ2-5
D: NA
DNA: TGTGCCAGCAGTTTAGCGTCAGACCAAGAGACCCAGTACTTC
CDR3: CASSLASDQETQYF

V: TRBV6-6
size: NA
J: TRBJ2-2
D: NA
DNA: TGTGCCAGCAGTCCGGCCGCTTCCAGGGAGCTGTTTTTT
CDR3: CASSPAASRELFF

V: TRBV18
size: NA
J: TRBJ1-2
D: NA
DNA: TGTGCCAGCTCAGATAACTATGGCTACACCTTC
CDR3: CASSDNYGYTF

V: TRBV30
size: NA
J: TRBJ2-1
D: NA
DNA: TGTGCCTGGGCGAAGAGCTCCTACAATGAGCAGTTCTTC
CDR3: CAWAKSSYNEQFF

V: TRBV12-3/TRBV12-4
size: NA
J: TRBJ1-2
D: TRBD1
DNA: TGTGCCAGCAGTTTAGCGGGACAGGGGAACTATGGCTACACCTTC
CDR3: CASSLAGQGNYGYTF

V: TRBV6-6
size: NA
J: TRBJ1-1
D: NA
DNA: TGTGCCAGCAGCGACAAAAGGATGGCTGAAGCTTTCTTT
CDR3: CASSDKRMAEAFF

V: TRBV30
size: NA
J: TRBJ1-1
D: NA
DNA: TGTGCCTCACAGGGATCTAACACTGAAGCTTTCTTT
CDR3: CASQGSNTEAFF

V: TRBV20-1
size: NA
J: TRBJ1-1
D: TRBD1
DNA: TGCAGTGCTAGAGAGAGACAGGGGACAGCTTTCTTT
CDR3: CSARERQGTAFF

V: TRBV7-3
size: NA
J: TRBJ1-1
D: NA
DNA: TGTGCCAGCAGCTTAAGAGGACAGCCCACTGAAGCTTCCTTT
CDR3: CASSLRGQPTEASF

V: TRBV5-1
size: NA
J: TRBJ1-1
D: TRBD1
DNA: TGCGCCAGCAGCTCACAGGGGGCTAGTGAAGCTTTCTTT
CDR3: CASSSQGASEAFF

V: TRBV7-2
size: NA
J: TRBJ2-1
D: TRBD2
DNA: TGTGCCAGCAGCCTTACGGGACTACCCCTGAATGAGCAGTTCTTC
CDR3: CASSLTGLPLNEQFF

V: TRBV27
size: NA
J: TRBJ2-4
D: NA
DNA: TGTGCCAGCAGTTCAGGGACACTAGCCAAAAACATTCAGTACTTC
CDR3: CASSSGTLAKNIQYF

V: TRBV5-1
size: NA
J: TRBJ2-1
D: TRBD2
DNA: TGCGCCAGCAGCCGACAGACAAACGGGAGGGTGGGCAATGAGCAGTTCTTC
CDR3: CASSRQTNGRVGNEQFF

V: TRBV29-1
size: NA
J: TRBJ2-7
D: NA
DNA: TGCAGCGTTGCACCACGACAGGCTCCCTACGAGCAGTACTTC
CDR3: CSVAPRQAPYEQYF

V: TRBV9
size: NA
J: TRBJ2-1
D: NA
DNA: TGTGCCAGCAGCGTAGCAGTGGGAAGGGGAGGTGAGCAGTTCTTC
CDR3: CASSVAVGRGGEQFF

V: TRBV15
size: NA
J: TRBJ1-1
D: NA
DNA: TGTGCCACCAGCAGACCTAACCCTTTCAGGGACGGAAACACTGAAGCTTTCTTT
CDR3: CATSRPNPFRDGNTEAFF

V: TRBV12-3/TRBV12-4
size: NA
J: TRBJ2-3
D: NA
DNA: TGTGCCAGCAGGTACTCAGATACGCAGTATTTT
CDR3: CASRYSDTQYF

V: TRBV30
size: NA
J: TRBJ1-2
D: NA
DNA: TGTGCCTGGAGTGATCTCGCTAACTATGGCTACACCTTC
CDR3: CAWSDLANYGYTF

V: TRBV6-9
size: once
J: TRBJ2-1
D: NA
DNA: TGTGCCAGCAGTTTTTTCCAGGGGAAAAGCTCCTACAATGAGCAGTTCTTC
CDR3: CASSFFQGKSSYNEQFF

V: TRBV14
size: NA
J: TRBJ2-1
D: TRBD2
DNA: TGTGCCAGCAGCCTGGGACTAGCGGTCACAGGGGAGCAGTTCTTC
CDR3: CASSLGLAVTGEQFF

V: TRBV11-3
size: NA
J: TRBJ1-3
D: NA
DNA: TGTGCCAGCAGCTTAGAATCAGGAAGAAGTAGAAACACCATATATTTT
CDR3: CASSLESGRSRNTIYF

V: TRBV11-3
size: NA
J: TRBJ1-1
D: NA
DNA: TGTGCCAGCAGCTTAGATGGCCGGGGGGAGACTGAAGCTTTCTTT
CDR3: CASSLDGRGETEAFF